Below are 21 T cell receptor beta chains sequenced from a single sample in a study of breast tumors, draining lymph nodes, adjacent tissues. TCRdb recomputed calls from the multiplex PCR reads with MiXCR, one row per CDR3 protein. The sample contains 200,000 or so distinct CDR3 sequences, 31% of which appear only once. Breast cancer patients provided tissue from their axillary draining lymph nodes. The sample comprised axillary lymph node tissue. The receptor source for this set is a female donor with breast cancer. Some clones in this sample may be carry-over from other donors' samples.

On this clonotype itself: Germline and junction disagree at one end, which may indicate a read error. The chain is built from TRBV20-1 and TRBJ2-1; 9 positions match TRBD2. The CDR3 is 16 residues long. CDR1 is DFQATT and CDR2 is SNEGSKA in the germline V gene (reference sequence). The DNA for the CDR3 is TGCAGGGCTAGTGCTAGCGGGGCCAAATCCTACAATGAGCAGTTCTTC. Its protein product is CRASASGAKSYNEQFF.

Worth noting for this clonotype: An end of the junction differs from the germline gene, which may be a read error. This chain joins TRBV9 and TRBJ2-7, with 8 bases fitting TRBD2. The germline V gene encodes CDR1 SGDLS and CDR2 YYNGEE. The CDR3 covers 14 residues. The CDR3 reads CAGSVTSGSYEQSF. The CDR3 DNA reads TGTGCCGGCAGCGTTACTAGCGGCTCCTACGAGCAGTCCTTC.

This clonotype was found many times. The gene calls are TRBV2 and TRBJ1-2; D possibly corresponds to TRBD1 (6 bases). The CDR3 runs to 16 residues. The germline V gene encodes CDR1 SNHLY and CDR2 FYNNEI. V lost 0 bases and J 7 bases, leaving 18 bases between the germline ends. CDR3 sequence reads: CASSEARGGSPSGYTF. The DNA of the CDR3 is TGTGCCAGCAGTGAAGCCCGAGGGGGGAGTCCCTCTGGCTACACCTTC.

This clonotype was found a few times. This chain uses TRBV20-1 with TRBJ1-1; D gene unclear. CDR3 length: 15 residues. V was clipped by 0 bases and J by 1 base, with 12 bases between them. Germline V gene data show CDR1 as DFQATT and CDR2 as SNEGSKA (reference sequence). CDR3 sequence: CSARDLSVGNTEAFF. CDR3 DNA: TGCAGTGCTAGAGATCTCTCGGTTGGGAACACTGAAGCTTTCTTT.

Ten or more counts support this clonotype. The rearrangement links TRBV11-3 to TRBJ1-5; D is uncertain. Germline-derived CDR1 and CDR2 are SGHNT and YENEEA. Trimming stripped 5 bases from V and 7 bases from J, with 18 bases between. This CDR3 comprises 15 residues. The DNA for the CDR3 is TGTGCCAGCAGCCCCCGAGGAGGTCAGGACCAGCCCCAGCATTTT. Protein product: CASSPRGGQDQPQHF.

This clonotype has a count of ten or more. J is TRBJ2-3 and V is TRBV28, with 12 bases identical to TRBD2. The CDR3 contains 17 residues. Germline V gene sequence: CDR1 MDHEN, CDR2 SYDVKM. V gave up 4 bases and J gave up 0 bases; unmatched junction bases: 5. DNA of the CDR3: TGTGCCAGCAGTTCCCGAGGACTAGCGGGGAGCACAGATACGCAGTATTTT. It encodes CASSSRGLAGSTDTQYF. Full variable domain (missing parts from reference TRBV28 and TRBJ2-3): DVKVTQSSRYLVKRTGEKVFLECVQDMDHENMFWYRQDPGLGLRLIYFSYDVKMKEKGDIPEGYSVSREKKERFSLILESASTNQTSMYLCASSSRGLAGSTDTQYFGPGTRLTVL.

Notes on this clonotype: A much larger clone is a single base away; this may be a read error. The chain is built from TRBV6-5 and TRBJ2-7; 8 bases align to TRBD1. J gave up 1 base and V 5 bases, and 13 bases lay outside the gene matches. The CDR3 is 17 residues long. CDR1 is MNHEY, CDR2 SVGAGI, per germline. CDR3 amino acids: CASSHRRQGIGSYEQYF. CDR3 DNA: TGTGCCAGCAGTCACAGGAGACAGGGGATAGGTTCCTACGAGCAGTACTTC.

This clonotype was seen repeatedly, ten times or more. The chain joins TRBV5-8 to TRBJ1-2; D is unclear. The CDR3 is made up of 13 amino acids. Germline V gene data show CDR1 as SGHTS and CDR2 as YDEGEE. V was cut by 4 bases and J by 3 bases, with 10 bases left in between. Here the CDR3 reads CASSPPGYYGYTF. The DNA for the CDR3 is TGTGCCAGCAGCCCCCCGGGATACTATGGCTACACCTTC.

In this sample, this clonotype turned up many times. The chain links TRBV2 to TRBJ2-7; D is undetermined. The germline V gene encodes CDR1 SNHLY and CDR2 FYNNEI. This CDR3 is built from 13 residues. Trimming removed 7 bases from V and 0 bases from J, with 10 bases in between. The CDR3 spells CASNGRSSYEQYF. The DNA of the CDR3 is TGTGCCAGCAATGGACGATCCTCCTACGAGCAGTACTTC.

At least ten counts were recorded for this clonotype. Germline is not matched at one junction end, which may reflect a read error. The rearrangement uses TRBV6-5 and TRBJ1-6; 7 nucleotides match TRBD1. The CDR3 consists of 17 residues. Germline loops: CDR1 MNHEY, CDR2 SVGAGI. DNA for the CDR3: TGTGCCAGCAGTCACTCGGGGGGCTTCAGGGGGATTTCACCCCTCCACTTT. Its translation is CASSHSGGFRGISPLHF.

This clonotype was detected ten times or more. J is TRBJ1-2 and V is TRBV3-1; D is unclear. Germline assignment: CDR1 LGHDT and CDR2 YNNKEL (reference sequence). Trimming shortened V by 0 bases and J by 4 bases, and 6 bases separated the two germline ends. This CDR3 has 13 amino acids. CDR3 nucleotides: TGTGCCAGCAGCCAAGAGGGCGCCTATGGCTACACCTTC. As protein: CASSQEGAYGYTF.

This clonotype was counted at least ten times. This chain links TRBV30 with TRBJ1-2, with 8 bases that match TRBD1. Per germline, CDR1 GTSNPN and CDR2 SVGIG (reference sequence). The CDR3 is made up of 12 amino acids. The V and J ends lost 8 bases and 4 bases, in that order; junction bases with no gene match: 6. CDR3 loop: CARDRRGYGYTF. In DNA, the CDR3 is TGTGCCCGGGACAGGCGGGGCTATGGCTACACCTTC.

There are a few counts of this clonotype. A read error may explain this, as a much larger clone is one base away. Since no conserved phenylalanine or tryptophan closes the CDR3, a read error is the likely cause. V and J are TRBV9 and TRBJ2-5; D is unresolved. CDR1 and CDR2 from the germline V gene are SGDLS and YYNGEE. This CDR3 comprises 13 residues. Trimming left V 4 bases short and J 1 base short, with 8 bases between. This CDR3 is CASSIGFQETQYS. In DNA form, the CDR3 reads TGTGCCAGCAGCATAGGATTCCAAGAGACCCAGTACTCC.

This clonotype was found many times. The rearrangement links TRBV4-1 to TRBJ2-1; 8 nucleotides line up with TRBD2. Germline assignment: CDR1 MGHRA and CDR2 YSYEKL. This CDR3 comprises 17 residues. The V and J ends lost 4 bases and 4 bases, in that order; junction bases with no gene match: 12. In nucleotides, the CDR3 is TGCGCCAGCAGCCTGGAAGGAGGCGGGGGGATTTACAATGAGCAGTTCTTC. It translates to CASSLEGGGGIYNEQFF.

The chain has TRBV29-1 and TRBJ2-5, with 10 bases fitting TRBD1. V lost 1 base and J lost 5; bases outside the gene matches: 7. This CDR3 spans 15 amino acids. Germline V gene sequence: CDR1 SQVTM, CDR2 ANQGSEA. In nucleotides, the CDR3 is TGCAGCGTTGAAGTGACAGGGGGCGGGAGGGAGACCCAGTACTTC. Its protein is CSVEVTGGGRETQYF.

The rearrangement joins TRBV7-2 to TRBJ2-7; tentatively, D is TRBD1 or TRBD2 (5 bases each). CDR3 length: 13 amino acids. Germline CDR1 and CDR2: SGHTA and FQGNSA. V dropped 5 bases and J dropped 6 bases, with 14 bases sitting between them. CDR3 sequence reads: CASSPSERGEQYF. In nucleotides, the CDR3 is TGTGCCAGCAGCCCTTCGGAGAGGGGCGAGCAGTACTTC.

This clonotype was seen only a few times. The chain joins TRBV6-1 to TRBJ2-7; 8 nucleotides match TRBD1. The CDR3 extends over 15 amino acids. Trimming at V came to 2 bases and at J to 3 bases, leaving 6 bases not matched to a gene. The germline V gene encodes CDR1 MNHNS and CDR2 SASEGT. The CDR3 nucleotides read TGTGCCAGCAGTGAATCGACAGGGGTTATCTACGAGCAGTACTTC. As protein: CASSESTGVIYEQYF.

This clonotype was found many times. This chain uses TRBV11-3 with TRBJ2-5; TRBD1 matches 8 bases. J was trimmed by 0 bases and V by 5 bases; bases with no gene match: 2. This CDR3 region has 14 residues. Germline V gives CDR1 SGHNT, CDR2 YENEEA. CDR3 nucleotide sequence: TGTGCCAGCAGCGTGGGACAGGACCAAGAGACCCAGTACTTC. Its translation is CASSVGQDQETQYF.

Ten or more counts support this clonotype. The chain recombines TRBV30 with TRBJ2-5, with D maybe TRBD2 (5 bases). The V and J ends lost 4 bases and 3 bases respectively, with 15 bases between them. This CDR3 region has 14 residues. CDR1 is GTSNPN and CDR2 is SVGIG in the germline V gene (reference sequence). The CDR3 sequence is CAWTSAGKEETQYF. The CDR3 coding sequence is TGTGCCTGGACTTCTGCCGGGAAAGAAGAGACCCAGTACTTC.

The chain combines TRBV29-1 with TRBJ2-2; D possibly corresponds to TRBD2 (5 bases). CDR3 length: 12 residues. The germline gives CDR1 SQVTM, CDR2 ANQGSEA. Trimming took 7 bases from V and 2 from J, leaving 8 bases between them. The DNA of the CDR3 is TGCAGCGCAGGACTCAACACCGGGGAGCTGTTTTTT. It specifies CSAGLNTGELFF.

This clonotype was seen ten or more times. CDR3 amino acids: CASSELEKGHSYEQYF. Here the CDR3 DNA reads TGTGCCAGCAGTGAATTAGAGAAGGGGCACTCCTACGAGCAGTACTTC. The rearrangement uses TRBV2 and TRBJ2-7, with TRBD1 as a possible D gene (5 bases). Germline CDR1 SNHLY, CDR2 FYNNEI. This CDR3 is 16 amino acids long. V shed 2 bases and J shed 0 bases, with 14 bases lying between them.